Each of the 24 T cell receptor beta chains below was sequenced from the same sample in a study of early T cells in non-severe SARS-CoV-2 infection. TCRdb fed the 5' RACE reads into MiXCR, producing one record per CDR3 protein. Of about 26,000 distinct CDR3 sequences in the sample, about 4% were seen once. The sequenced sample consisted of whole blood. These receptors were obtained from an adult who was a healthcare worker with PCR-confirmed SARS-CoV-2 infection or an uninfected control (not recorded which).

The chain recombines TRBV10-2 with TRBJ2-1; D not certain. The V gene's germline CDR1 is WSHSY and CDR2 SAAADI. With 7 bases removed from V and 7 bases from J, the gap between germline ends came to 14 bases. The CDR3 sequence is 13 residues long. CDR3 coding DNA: TGCGCCAGCAAGTCGGGTATCGGGAATGAGCAGTTCTTC. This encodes CASKSGIGNEQFF.

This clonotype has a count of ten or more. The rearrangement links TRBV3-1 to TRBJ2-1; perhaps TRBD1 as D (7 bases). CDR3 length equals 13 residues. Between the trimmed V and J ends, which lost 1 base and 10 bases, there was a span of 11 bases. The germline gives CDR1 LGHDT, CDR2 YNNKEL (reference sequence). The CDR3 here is CASSQGSGGEQFF. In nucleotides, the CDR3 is TGTGCCAGCAGCCAAGGTTCAGGGGGGGAGCAGTTCTTC.

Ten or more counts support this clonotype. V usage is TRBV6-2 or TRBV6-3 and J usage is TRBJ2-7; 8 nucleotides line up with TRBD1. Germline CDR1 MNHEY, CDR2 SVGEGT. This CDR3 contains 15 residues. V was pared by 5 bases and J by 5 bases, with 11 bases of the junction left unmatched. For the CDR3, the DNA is TGTGCCAGCAGTATCTTTGGACAGGGCTCGGACGAGCAGTACTTC. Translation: CASSIFGQGSDEQYF.

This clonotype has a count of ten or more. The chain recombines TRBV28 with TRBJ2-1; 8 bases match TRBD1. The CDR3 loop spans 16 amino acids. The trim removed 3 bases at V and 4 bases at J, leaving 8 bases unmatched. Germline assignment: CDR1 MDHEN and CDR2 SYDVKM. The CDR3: CASSFGSGGGYNEQFF. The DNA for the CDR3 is TGTGCCAGCAGTTTCGGGTCAGGGGGCGGTTACAATGAGCAGTTCTTC. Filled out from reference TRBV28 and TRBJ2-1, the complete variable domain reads DVKVTQSSRYLVKRTGEKVFLECVQDMDHENMFWYRQDPGLGLRLIYFSYDVKMKEKGDIPEGYSVSREKKERFSLILESASTNQTSMYLCASSFGSGGGYNEQFFGPGTRLTVL.

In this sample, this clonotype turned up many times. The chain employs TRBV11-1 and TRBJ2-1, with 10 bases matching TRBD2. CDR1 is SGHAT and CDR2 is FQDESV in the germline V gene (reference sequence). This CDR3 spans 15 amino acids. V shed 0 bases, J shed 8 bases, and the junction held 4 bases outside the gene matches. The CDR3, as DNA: TGTGCCAGCAGCTTAGCCCTAGCGGGAGCCCATGAGCAGTTCTTC. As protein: CASSLALAGAHEQFF.

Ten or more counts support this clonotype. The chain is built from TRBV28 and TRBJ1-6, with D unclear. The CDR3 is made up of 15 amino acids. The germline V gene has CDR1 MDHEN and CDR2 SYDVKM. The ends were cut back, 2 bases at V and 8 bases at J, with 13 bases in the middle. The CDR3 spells CASSLGVIGDSPLHF. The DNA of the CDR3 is TGTGCCAGCAGTTTAGGGGTAATTGGTGATTCACCCCTCCACTTT.

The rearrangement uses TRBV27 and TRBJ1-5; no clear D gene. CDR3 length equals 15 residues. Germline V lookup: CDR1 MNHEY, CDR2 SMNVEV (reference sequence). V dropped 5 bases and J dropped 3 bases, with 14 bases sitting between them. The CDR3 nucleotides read TGTGCCAGCAGTCCCATCGGCAGGCTCAATCAGCCCCAGCATTTT. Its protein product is CASSPIGRLNQPQHF.

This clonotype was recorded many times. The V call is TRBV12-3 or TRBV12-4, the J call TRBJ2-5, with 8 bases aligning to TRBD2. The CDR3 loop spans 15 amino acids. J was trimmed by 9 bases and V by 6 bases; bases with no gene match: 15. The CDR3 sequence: CASSTRAGVRAAQYF. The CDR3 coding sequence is TGTGCCAGCAGCACTCGAGCGGGAGTCAGGGCTGCCCAGTACTTC.

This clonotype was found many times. CDR3 amino acids: CASSSGAYEAFF. CDR3 DNA: TGTGCCAGCAGCTCCGGGGCGTACGAAGCTTTCTTT. The chain uses TRBV7-9 and TRBJ1-1, with D possibly matching TRBD1 (5 bases). The germline V gene has CDR1 SEHNR and CDR2 FQNEAQ (reference sequence). The CDR3 runs to 12 residues. Trimming shortened V by 4 bases and J by 8 bases, and 11 bases separated the two germline ends.

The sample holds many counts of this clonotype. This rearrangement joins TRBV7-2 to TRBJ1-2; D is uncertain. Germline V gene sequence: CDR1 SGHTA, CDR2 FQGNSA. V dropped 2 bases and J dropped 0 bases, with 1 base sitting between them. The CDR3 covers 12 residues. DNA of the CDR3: TGTGCCAGCAGCTTAACTAACTATGGCTACACCTTC. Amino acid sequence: CASSLTNYGYTF.

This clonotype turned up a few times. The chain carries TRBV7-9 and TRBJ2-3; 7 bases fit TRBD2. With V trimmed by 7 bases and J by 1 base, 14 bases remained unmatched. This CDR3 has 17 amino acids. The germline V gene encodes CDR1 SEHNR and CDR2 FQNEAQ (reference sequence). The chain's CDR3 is CASIEAGGRRRTDTQYF. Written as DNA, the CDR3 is TGTGCCAGCATAGAAGCCGGGGGGAGACGGCGCACAGATACGCAGTATTTT.

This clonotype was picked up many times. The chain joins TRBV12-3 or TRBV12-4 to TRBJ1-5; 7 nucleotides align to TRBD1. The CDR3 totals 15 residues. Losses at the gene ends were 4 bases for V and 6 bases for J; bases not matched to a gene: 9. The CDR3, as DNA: TGTGCCAGCAGTTCACAGGGGAAAGGGAGTCAGCCCCAGCATTTT. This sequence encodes CASSSQGKGSQPQHF.

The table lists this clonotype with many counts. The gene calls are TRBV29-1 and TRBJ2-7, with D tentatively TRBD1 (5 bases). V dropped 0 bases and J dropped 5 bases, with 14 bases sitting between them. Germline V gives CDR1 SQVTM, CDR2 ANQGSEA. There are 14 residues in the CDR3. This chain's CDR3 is CSVEDPARVDEQYF. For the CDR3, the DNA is TGCAGCGTTGAAGACCCCGCCAGGGTGGACGAGCAGTACTTC.

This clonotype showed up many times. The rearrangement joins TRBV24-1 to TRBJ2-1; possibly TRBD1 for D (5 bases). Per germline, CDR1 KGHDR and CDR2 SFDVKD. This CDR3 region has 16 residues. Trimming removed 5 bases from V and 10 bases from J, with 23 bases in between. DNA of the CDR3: TGTGCCACCAGTGGAGCACCAGGGCCTCGCTTGGGGGAGCAGTTCTTC. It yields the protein CATSGAPGPRLGEQFF.

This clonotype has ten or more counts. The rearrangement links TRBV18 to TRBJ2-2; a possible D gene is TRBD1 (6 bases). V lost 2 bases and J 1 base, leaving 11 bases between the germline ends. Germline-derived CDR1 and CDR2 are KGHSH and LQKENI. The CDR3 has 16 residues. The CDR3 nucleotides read TGTGCCAGCTCACCAAGGGAGACAGGGAACACCGGGGAGCTGTTTTTT. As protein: CASSPRETGNTGELFF.

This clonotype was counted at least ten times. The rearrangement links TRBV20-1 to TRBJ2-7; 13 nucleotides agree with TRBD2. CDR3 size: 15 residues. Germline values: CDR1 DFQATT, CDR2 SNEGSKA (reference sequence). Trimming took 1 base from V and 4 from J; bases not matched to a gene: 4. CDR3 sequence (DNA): TGCAGTGCTAGAGTTCGGACTAGCGGGAGTTACGAGCAGTACTTC. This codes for CSARVRTSGSYEQYF.

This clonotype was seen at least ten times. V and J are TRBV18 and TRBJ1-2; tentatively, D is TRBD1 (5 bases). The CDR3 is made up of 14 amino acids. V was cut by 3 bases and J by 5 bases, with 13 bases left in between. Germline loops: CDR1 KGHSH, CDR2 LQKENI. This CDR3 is CASSPPTGRYGYTF. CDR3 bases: TGTGCCAGCTCACCTCCCACAGGTCGTTATGGCTACACCTTC.

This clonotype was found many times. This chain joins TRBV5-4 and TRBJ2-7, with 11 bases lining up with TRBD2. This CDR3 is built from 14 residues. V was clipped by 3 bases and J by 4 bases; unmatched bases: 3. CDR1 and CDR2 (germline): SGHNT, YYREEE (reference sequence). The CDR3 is CASSSGLAVYEQYF. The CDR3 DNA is TGTGCCAGCAGCTCGGGACTAGCGGTTTACGAGCAGTACTTC.

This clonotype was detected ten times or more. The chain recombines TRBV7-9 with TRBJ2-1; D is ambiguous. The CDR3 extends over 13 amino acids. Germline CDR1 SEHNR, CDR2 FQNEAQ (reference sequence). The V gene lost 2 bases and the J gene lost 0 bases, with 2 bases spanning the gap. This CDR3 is CASSLISYNEQFF. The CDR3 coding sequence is TGTGCCAGCAGCTTAATCTCCTACAATGAGCAGTTCTTC.

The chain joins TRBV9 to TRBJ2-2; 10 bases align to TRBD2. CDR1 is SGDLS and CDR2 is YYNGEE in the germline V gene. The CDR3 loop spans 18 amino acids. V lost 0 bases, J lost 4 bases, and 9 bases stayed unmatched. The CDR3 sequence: CASSVGLAGDQATGELFF. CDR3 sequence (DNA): TGTGCCAGCAGCGTAGGGCTAGCGGGGGACCAAGCCACCGGGGAGCTGTTTTTT.

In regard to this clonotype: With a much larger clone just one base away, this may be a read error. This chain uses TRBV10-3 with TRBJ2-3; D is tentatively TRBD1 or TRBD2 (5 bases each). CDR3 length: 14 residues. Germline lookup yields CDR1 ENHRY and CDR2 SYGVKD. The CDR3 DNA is TGTACCCATCAGGGTCAGGGAGTCACAGATACGCAGTATTTT. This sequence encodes CTHQGQGVTDTQYF.

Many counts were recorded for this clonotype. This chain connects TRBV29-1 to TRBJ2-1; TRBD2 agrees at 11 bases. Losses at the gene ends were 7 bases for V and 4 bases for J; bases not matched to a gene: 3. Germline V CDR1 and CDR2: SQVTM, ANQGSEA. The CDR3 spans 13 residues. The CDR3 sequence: CSGRLAGYNEQFF. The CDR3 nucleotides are TGCAGCGGACGACTAGCGGGATACAATGAGCAGTTCTTC.

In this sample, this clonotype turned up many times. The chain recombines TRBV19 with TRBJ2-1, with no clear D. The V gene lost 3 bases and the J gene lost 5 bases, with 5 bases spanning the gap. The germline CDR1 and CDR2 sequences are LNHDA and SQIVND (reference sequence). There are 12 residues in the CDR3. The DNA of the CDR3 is TGTGCCAGTAGTATTGGGAACAATGAGCAGTTCTTC. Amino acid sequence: CASSIGNNEQFF.

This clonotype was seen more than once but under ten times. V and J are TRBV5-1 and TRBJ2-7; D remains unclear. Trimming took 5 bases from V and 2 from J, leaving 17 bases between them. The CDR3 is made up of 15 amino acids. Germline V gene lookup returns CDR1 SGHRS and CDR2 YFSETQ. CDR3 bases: TGCGCCAGCAGTCCGGTCCAGGTTAGCCCCTACGAGCAGTACTTC. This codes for CASSPVQVSPYEQYF.